The 14 T cell receptor beta chains reported below all come from one sample, sequenced in a study of cytomegalovirus exposure and HLA in healthy donors. PCR employed 60 Vbeta and 13 Jbeta primers. Generated by immunoSEQ multiplex PCR, the TCRdb table keeps only in-frame clones and is missing some. In the table there are around 300,000 clones, about 87% of which are singletons. The sample taken for sequencing was PBMCs. The receptors come from a woman aged 18-29 years in good health and CMV-seronegative.

This chain uses TRBV5-6 with TRBJ2-5; 7 bases are a match to TRBD1. V was pared by 8 bases and J by 1 base, with 5 bases of the junction left unmatched. Germline CDR1 is SGHDT and CDR2 is YYEEEE. There are 13 residues in the CDR3. The CDR3 DNA sequence: TGTGCCAGTCTCGGACAGGCCCAAGAGACCCAGTACTTC. Residues: CASLGQAQETQYF.

The rearrangement joins TRBV21-1 to TRBJ2-1; the listed D gene, TRBD2, was not tested against the DNA. TRBV21-1 is described as a pseudogene. The CDR3 is 19 amino acids. The CDR3 protein is CASSKELAGATVFYNEQFF. The CDR3 coding sequence is TGTGCCAGCAGCAAGGAATTAGCGGGGGCTACGGTATTCTACAATGAGCAGTTCTTC.

This chain connects TRBV27 to TRBJ2-7, with 10 bases aligning to TRBD1. The germline V gene encodes CDR1 MNHEY and CDR2 SMNVEV (reference sequence). V lost 3 bases and J lost 3; bases outside the gene matches: 5. This CDR3 is 15 amino acids long. CDR3 bases: TGTGCCAGCAGTTTGACAGGGGGCGTCCTCTACGAGCAGTACTTC. Residues: CASSLTGGVLYEQYF.

The rearrangement links TRBV6-6 to TRBJ2-2; D gene ambiguous. Germline CDR1 reads MNHNY; CDR2 reads SVGAGI (reference sequence). Trimming removed 6 bases at V and 4 bases at J, with 6 bases between. There are 12 residues in the CDR3. The CDR3 DNA follows: TGTGCCAGCAGGTCGGGCACCGGGGAGCTGTTTTTT. Its protein product is CASRSGTGELFF.

The sample holds one count of this clone. It is likely a read error, because the conserved phenylalanine at the end of the CDR3 is missing. Because the CDR3's place on the DNA is in doubt, the DNA is left out and the CDR3 is given as listed by TCRdb. The genes are TRBV7-9 and TRBJ2-7; TRBD2 is the table's D call, not checked against the DNA. The CDR3 numbers 12 amino acids, ends counted. Germline V gene data show CDR1 as SEHNR and CDR2 as FQNEAQ (reference sequence). The CDR3 loop reads CSSSREGHLVGL.

The V and J genes are TRBV18 and TRBJ1-2; tentative D call: TRBD1 (5 bases). Trimming left V 6 bases short and J 4 bases short, with 15 bases between. The CDR3 is made up of 14 amino acids. Germline V gene lookup returns CDR1 KGHSH and CDR2 LQKENI. For the CDR3, the DNA is TGTGCCAGCTCGAATAGGGGAAAGACCTATGGCTACACCTTC. As protein: CASSNRGKTYGYTF.

A single count supports this clone. The CDR3 DNA reads TGTGCCAGCAGCAAACCGGACAGGGGGGACTATGGCTACACCTTC. The encoded protein is CASSKPDRGDYGYTF. This chain links TRBV5-4 with TRBJ1-2; the match to TRBD1 covers 10 bases. Trimming removed 4 bases from V and 3 bases from J; junction bases left unmatched: 6. This CDR3 is built from 15 residues. In germline, CDR1 is SGHNT, CDR2 YYREEE (reference sequence).

V and J are TRBV16 and TRBJ1-2, with 9 bases that match TRBD1. In germline, CDR1 is KGHSY, CDR2 FQNENV. This CDR3 is 16 amino acids long. Unmatched junction bases numbered 6, after V lost 4 bases and J lost 0 bases. CDR3 in amino acids: CASSRSGTGSNYGYTF. As DNA, the CDR3 is TGTGCCAGCAGCCGGTCGGGGACAGGGTCTAACTATGGCTACACCTTC.

The V and J genes are TRBV10-1 and TRBJ2-1; 9 bases are a match to TRBD2. The CDR3 length is 16 residues. V was clipped by 8 bases and J by 5 bases; unmatched bases: 13. Germline CDR1 and CDR2: WNHNN and SYGVQD (reference sequence). In nucleotides, the CDR3 is TGCGCCAGCTCCGGAGGTCGGACTAGCGTGGACAATGAGCAGTTCTTC. As protein: CASSGGRTSVDNEQFF.

The V call is TRBV2, the J call TRBJ1-1; TRBD1 might be the D (5 bases). Germline-derived CDR1 and CDR2 are SNHLY and FYNNEI. Trimming cost V 10 bases and J 1 base, with 19 bases left between them. This CDR3 spans 15 amino acids. The CDR3 sequence: CAINHRQTENTEAFF. In nucleotides, the CDR3 is TGTGCCATCAACCACAGGCAAACCGAGAACACTGAAGCTTTCTTT.

This clone has only one observation. The rearrangement joins TRBV5-4 to TRBJ2-7; TRBD2 matches at 10 bases. V shed 0 bases, J shed 3 bases, and the junction held 6 bases outside the gene matches. CDR3 length equals 16 residues. Per the germline V gene, CDR1 is SGHNT and CDR2 is YYREEE (reference sequence). This chain's CDR3 is CASSLGGLAGDYEQYF. The CDR3 region has the DNA TGTGCCAGCAGCTTGGGGGGCCTAGCGGGGGACTACGAGCAGTACTTC.

For this clone: This CDR3 is also generated by other DNA sequences in the sample. This sequence joins TRBV11-3 and TRBJ2-1; 7 bases are shared with TRBD1. The CDR3 runs to 15 residues. J was trimmed by 0 bases and V by 3 bases; bases with no gene match: 2. CDR1 and CDR2 from the germline V gene are SGHNT and YENEEA. The CDR3 bases are TGTGCCAGCAGCTTGACAGGGAGCTCCTACAATGAGCAGTTCTTC. This translates into CASSLTGSSYNEQFF.

This clone has only one observation. The rearrangement uses TRBV6-5 and TRBJ1-2; D unclear. The germline V gene has CDR1 MNHEY and CDR2 SVGAGI. This CDR3 is 14 amino acids long. V shed 3 bases and J shed 3 bases, with 11 bases lying between them. CDR3 sequence (DNA): TGTGCCAGCAGTTATGGTTCTCAGGACTATGGCTACACCTTC. Its translation is CASSYGSQDYGYTF.

V gene TRBV10-3 combines with J gene TRBJ2-7, with TRBD2 identical over 11 bases. This CDR3 has 17 residues. Germline V gives CDR1 ENHRY, CDR2 SYGVKD. V lost 2 bases to trimming and J lost 4 bases; unmatched junction nucleotides: 10. Here the CDR3 reads CAISETRLAGSLYEQYF. For the CDR3, the DNA is TGTGCCATCAGTGAGACAAGACTAGCGGGGTCTCTATACGAGCAGTACTTC.